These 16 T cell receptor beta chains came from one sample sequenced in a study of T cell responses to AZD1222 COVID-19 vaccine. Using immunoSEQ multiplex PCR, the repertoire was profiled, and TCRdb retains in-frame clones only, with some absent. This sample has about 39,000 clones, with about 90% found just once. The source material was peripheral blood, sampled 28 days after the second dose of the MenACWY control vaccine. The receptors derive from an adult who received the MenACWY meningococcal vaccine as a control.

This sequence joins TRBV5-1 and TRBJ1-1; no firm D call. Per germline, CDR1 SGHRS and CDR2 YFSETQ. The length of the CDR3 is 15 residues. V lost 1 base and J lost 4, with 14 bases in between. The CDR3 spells CASSLTIIDGTEAFF. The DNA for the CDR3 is TGCGCCAGCAGCTTGACGATAATCGATGGCACTGAAGCTTTCTTT.

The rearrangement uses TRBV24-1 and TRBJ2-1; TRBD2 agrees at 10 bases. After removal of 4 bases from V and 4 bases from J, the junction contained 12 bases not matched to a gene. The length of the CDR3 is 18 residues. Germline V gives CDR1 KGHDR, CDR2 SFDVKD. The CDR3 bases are TGTGCCACCAGTGACCCCCGTTCTAGCGGGAGCACATACAATGAGCAGTTCTTC. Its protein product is CATSDPRSSGSTYNEQFF.

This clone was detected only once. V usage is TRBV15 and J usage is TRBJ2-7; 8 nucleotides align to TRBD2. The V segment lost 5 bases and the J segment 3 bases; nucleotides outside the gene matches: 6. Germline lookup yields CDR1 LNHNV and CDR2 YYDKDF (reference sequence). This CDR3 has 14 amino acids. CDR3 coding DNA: TGTGCCACCAGCGGGGGGCTAGCGGGCTACGAGCAGTACTTC. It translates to CATSGGLAGYEQYF. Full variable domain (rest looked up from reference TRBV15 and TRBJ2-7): DAMVIQNPRYQVTQFGKPVTLSCSQTLNHNVMYWYQQKSSQAPKLLFHYYDKDFNNEADTPDNFQSRRPNTSFCFLDIRSPGLGDTAMYLCATSGGLAGYEQYFGPGTRLTVT.

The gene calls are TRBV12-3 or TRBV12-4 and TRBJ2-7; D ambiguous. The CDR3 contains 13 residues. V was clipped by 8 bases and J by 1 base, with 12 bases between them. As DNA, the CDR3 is TGTGCCAGCCCGTGGCGGCCTTCCTACGAGCAGTACTTC. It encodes CASPWRPSYEQYF.

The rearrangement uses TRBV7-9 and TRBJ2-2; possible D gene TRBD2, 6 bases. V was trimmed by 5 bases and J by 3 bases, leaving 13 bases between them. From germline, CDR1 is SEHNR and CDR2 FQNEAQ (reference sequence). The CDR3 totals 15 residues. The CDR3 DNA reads TGTGCCAGCAGCGCCGAGGGACTCTACACCGGGGAGCTGTTTTTT. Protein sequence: CASSAEGLYTGELFF.

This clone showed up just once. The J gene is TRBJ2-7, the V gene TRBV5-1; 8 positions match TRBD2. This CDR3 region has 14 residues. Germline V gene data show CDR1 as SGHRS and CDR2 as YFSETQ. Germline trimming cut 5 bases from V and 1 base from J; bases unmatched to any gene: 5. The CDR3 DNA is TGCGCCAGCAGGGCAAGCGGGGGATCCTACGAGCAGTACTTC. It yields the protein CASRASGGSYEQYF.

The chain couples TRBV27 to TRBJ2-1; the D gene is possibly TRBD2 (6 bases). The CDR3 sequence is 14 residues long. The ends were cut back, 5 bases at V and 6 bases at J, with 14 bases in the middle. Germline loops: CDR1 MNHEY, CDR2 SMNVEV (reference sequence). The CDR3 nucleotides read TGTGCCAGCAGTATCACCGCGGGGCTCAATGAGCAGTTCTTC. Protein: CASSITAGLNEQFF.

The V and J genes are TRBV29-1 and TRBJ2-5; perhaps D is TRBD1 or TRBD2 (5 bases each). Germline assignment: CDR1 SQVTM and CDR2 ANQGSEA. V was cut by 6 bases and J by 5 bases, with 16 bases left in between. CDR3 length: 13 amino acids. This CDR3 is CSVRGTVGETQYF. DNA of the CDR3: TGCAGCGTGAGAGGGACCGTAGGGGAGACCCAGTACTTC.

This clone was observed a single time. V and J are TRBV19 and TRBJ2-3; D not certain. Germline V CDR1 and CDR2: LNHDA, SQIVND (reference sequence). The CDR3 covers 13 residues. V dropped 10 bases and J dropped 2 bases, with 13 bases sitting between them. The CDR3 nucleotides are TGTGCCACCGAAGAAACAAACACAGATACGCAGTATTTT. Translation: CATEETNTDTQYF.

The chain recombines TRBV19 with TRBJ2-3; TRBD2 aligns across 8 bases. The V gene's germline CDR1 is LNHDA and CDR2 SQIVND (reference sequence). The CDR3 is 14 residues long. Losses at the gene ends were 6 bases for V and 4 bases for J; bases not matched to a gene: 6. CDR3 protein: CASRGSGSSDTQYF. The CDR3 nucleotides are TGTGCCAGTAGGGGCAGCGGGAGCTCAGATACGCAGTATTTT.

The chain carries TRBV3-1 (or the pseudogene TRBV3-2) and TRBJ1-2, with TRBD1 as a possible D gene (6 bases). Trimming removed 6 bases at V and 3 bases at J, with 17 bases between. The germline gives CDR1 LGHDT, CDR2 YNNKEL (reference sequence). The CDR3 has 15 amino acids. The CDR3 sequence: CASRLGGGAYYGYTF. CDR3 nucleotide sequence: TGTGCCAGCAGGCTCGGGGGGGGCGCTTACTATGGCTACACCTTC.

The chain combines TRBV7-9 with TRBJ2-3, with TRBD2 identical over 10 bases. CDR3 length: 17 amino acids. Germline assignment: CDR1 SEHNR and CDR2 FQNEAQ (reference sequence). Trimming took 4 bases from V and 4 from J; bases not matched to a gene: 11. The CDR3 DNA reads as TGTGCCAGCAGCTCGTTAACTAGCGGGAAAATTGCAGATACGCAGTATTTT. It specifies CASSSLTSGKIADTQYF.

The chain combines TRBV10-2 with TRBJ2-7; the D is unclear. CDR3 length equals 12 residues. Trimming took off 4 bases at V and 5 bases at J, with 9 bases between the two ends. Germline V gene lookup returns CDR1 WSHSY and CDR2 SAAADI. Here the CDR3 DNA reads TGCGCCAGCAGTGCAGTCGGCAACGAGCAGTACTTC. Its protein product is CASSAVGNEQYF.

The CDR3 is CAWSVVAGTGELFF. The CDR3 DNA follows: TGTGCCTGGAGTGTAGTAGCGGGCACCGGGGAGCTGTTTTTT. The chain uses TRBV30 and TRBJ2-2, with TRBD2 matching 7 bases. The CDR3 totals 14 residues. Per germline, CDR1 GTSNPN and CDR2 SVGIG (reference sequence). The J segment lost 4 bases and the V segment lost 0 bases, leaving 2 bases of the junction unmatched.

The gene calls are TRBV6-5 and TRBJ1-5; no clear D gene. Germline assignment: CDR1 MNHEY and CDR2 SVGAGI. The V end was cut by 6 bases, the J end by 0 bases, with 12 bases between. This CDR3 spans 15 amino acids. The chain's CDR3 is CASRGGRNSNQPQHF. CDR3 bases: TGTGCCAGCAGGGGAGGGCGGAATAGCAATCAGCCCCAGCATTTT.

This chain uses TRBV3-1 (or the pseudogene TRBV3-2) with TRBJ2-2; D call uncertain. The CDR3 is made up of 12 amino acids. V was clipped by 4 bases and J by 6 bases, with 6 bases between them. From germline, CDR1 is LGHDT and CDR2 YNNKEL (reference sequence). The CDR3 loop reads CASSPWAGELFF. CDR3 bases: TGTGCCAGCAGCCCTTGGGCCGGGGAGCTGTTTTTT.